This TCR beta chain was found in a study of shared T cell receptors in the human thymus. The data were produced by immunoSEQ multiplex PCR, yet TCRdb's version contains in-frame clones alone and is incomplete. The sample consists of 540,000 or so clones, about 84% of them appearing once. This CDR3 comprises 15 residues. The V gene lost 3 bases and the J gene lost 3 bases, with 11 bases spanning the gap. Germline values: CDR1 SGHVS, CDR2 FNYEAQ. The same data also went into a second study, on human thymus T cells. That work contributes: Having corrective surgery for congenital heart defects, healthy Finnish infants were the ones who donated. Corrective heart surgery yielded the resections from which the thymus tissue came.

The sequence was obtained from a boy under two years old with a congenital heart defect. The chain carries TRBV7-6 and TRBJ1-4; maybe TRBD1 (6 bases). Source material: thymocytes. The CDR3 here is CASSFSRGPNEKLFF. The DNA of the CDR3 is TGTGCCAGCAGCTTTTCCAGGGGCCCTAATGAAAAACTGTTTTTT.